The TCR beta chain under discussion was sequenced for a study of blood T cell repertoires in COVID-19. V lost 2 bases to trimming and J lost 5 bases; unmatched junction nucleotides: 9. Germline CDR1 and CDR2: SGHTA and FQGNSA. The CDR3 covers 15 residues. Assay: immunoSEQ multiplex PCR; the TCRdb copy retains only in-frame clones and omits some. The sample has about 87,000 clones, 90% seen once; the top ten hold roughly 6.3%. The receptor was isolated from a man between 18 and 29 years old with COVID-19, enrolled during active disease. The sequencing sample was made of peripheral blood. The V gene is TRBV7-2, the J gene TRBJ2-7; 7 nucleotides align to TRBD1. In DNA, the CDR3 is TGTGCCAGCAGCTTAAGGGACAGAGGACCCCACGAGCAGTACTTC. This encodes CASSLRDRGPHEQYF.